This TCR beta chain was documented in a study of PD-L1 blockade in urothelial cancer. The time point is: peripheral blood 6 weeks after treatment start. Produced via immunoSEQ multiplex PCR; TCRdb's table is partial and in-frame only. The sample records more than 60,000 clones, 88% being singletons. The germline V gene has CDR1 LNHDA and CDR2 SQIVND (reference sequence). The V segment lost 6 bases and the J segment 5 bases; nucleotides outside the gene matches: 4. The CDR3 consists of 13 residues. J is TRBJ2-7 and V is TRBV19; 10 positions agree with TRBD1. The starting material was PBMCs, obtained around atezolizumab (anti-PD-L1) treatment. The TCR sequence derives from a man aged 55 to 70 with urothelial cancer. CDR3 residues: CASSDRGPHEQYF. Written as DNA, the CDR3 is TGTGCCAGTAGCGACAGGGGGCCCCACGAGCAGTACTTC.